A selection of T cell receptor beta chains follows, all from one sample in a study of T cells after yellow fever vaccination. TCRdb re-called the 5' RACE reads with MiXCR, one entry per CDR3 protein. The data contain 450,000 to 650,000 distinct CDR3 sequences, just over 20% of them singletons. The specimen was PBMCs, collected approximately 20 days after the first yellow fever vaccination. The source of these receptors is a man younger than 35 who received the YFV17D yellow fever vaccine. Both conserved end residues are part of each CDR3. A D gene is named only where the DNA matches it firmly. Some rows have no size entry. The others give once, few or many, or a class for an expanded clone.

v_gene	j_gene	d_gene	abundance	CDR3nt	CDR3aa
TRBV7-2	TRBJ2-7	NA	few	TGTGCCAGCAGCCCCGGGACATGGAGCGGCGAGCAGTACTTC	CASSPGTWSGEQYF
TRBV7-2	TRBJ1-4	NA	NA	TGTGCCAGCAGCTTACAGGCAGCCCCTAATGAAAAACTGTTTTTT	CASSLQAAPNEKLFF
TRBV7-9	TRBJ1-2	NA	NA	TGTGCCAGCAGCTTCGGGCAGGGAGTCGGCTACACCTTC	CASSFGQGVGYTF
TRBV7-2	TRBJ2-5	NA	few	TGTGCCAGCAGCTTTGACCGGGACACCCAAGAGACCCAGTACTTC	CASSFDRDTQETQYF
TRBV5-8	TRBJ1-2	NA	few	TGTGCCTCCGGGACAAGAAATGGCTACACCTTC	CASGTRNGYTF
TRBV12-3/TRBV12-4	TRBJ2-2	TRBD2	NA	TGTGCCAGCGAATGGGGGGGTACATACACCGGGGAGCTGTTTTTT	CASEWGGTYTGELFF
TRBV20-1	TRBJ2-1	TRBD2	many	TGCAGTGCTAATAGCGGGGGGATCAATGAGCAGTTCTTC	CSANSGGINEQFF
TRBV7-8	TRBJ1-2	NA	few	TGTGCCAGCACCTTACTCCAGGGCCCCTCCTATGGCTACACCTTC	CASTLLQGPSYGYTF
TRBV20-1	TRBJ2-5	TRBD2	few	TGCAGTGCTCCCCCCGGGGGGGGCGTACAAGAGACCCAGTACTTC	CSAPPGGGVQETQYF
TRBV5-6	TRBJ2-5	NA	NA	TGTGCCAGCAGCTTGGTCCGGGAGATGGAGACCCAGTACTTC	CASSLVREMETQYF
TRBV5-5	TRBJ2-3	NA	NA	TGTGCCAGCAGCTTGGCTGGTTGGGTTCAAGATACGCAGTATTTT	CASSLAGWVQDTQYF
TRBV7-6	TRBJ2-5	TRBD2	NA	TGTGCCAGCAGCTTAGATTCTTCGGGGGGAGAGACCCAGTACTTC	CASSLDSSGGETQYF
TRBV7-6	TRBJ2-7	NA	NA	TGTGCCAGCAGCTTATTCTCTCTTGGGCTCTTCTACGAGCAGTACTTC	CASSLFSLGLFYEQYF
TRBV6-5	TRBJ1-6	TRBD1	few	TGTGCCAGCAGATACAGGGGTTTGTCACCCCTCCACTTT	CASRYRGLSPLHF
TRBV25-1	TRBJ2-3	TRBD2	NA	TGTGCACGGACTAGCCGCACAGATACGCAGTATTTT	CARTSRTDTQYF
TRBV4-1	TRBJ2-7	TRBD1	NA	TGCGCCAGCAGCCAGGTCCGGGACAGGTACTACGAGCAGTACTTC	CASSQVRDRYYEQYF
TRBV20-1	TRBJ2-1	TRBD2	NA	TGCAGTGCTAGTAGCGGGGGGGGGCCAGGGGATGAGCAGTTCTTC	CSASSGGGPGDEQFF
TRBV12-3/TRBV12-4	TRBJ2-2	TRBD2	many	TGTGCCAGCAGTTTGACTAGCGGGGGGCCGGGCACCGGGGAGCTGTTTTTT	CASSLTSGGPGTGELFF
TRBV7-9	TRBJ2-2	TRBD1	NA	TGTGCCAGCAGCTCCGACAGGGTTTTCGCCCCCGGGGAGCTGTTTTTT	CASSSDRVFAPGELFF
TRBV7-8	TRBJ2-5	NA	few	TGTGCCAGCAGCCTGGGGTCTTTTGCTCGGACCCAGTACTTC	CASSLGSFARTQYF
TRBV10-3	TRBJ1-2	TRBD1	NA	TGTGCCATCAGAGGACAGGGGTCTGGCTACACCTTC	CAIRGQGSGYTF
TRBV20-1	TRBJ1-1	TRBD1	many	TGCAGTGCTACGATCACAGGGGGAACTGAAGCTTTCTTT	CSATITGGTEAFF
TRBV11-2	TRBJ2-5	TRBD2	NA	TGTGCCAGCAGCTTAGTAGGGCAGCGGGGCCTGATCTACCAAGAGACCCAGTACTTC	CASSLVGQRGLIYQETQYF
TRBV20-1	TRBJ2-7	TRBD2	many	TGCAGTGCTAGAGTCGGGGGGGACGAGCAGTACTTC	CSARVGGDEQYF
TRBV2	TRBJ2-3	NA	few	TGTGCCAGCACTGGGGACCGATTCACAGATACGCAGTATTTT	CASTGDRFTDTQYF
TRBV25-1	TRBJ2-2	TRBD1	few	TGTGCCAGCAGTTCCCAGACAAGGACAGGGCCCGAGTTTTCCTACACCGGGGAGCTGTTTTTT	CASSSQTRTGPEFSYTGELFF
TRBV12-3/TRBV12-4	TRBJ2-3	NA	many	TGCGCCAGCAGCTTGTTGGATACGCAGTATTTT	CASSLLDTQYF
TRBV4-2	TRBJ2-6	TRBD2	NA	TGTGCCAGCAGCCTTAACGGTGCGGGGGTGAGCTCTGGGGCCAACGTCCTGACTTTC	CASSLNGAGVSSGANVLTF
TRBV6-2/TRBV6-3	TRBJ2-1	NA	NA	TGTGCCAGCAGTTATGCTGCCCTTATTCGCAATGAGCAGTTCTTC	CASSYAALIRNEQFF
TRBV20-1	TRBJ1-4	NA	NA	TGCAGTGCTAAAACAGGCCGGGAAAAACTGTTTTTT	CSAKTGREKLFF
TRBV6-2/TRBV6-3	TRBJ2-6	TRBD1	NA	TGTGCCAGCAGTTCCGGGACAGGGACCGGGGCCAACGTCCTGACTTTC	CASSSGTGTGANVLTF
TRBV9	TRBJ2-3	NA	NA	TGTGCCAGCAGCGTCCGCGGTGGTACAGGTCTCGGAGATACGCAGTATTTT	CASSVRGGTGLGDTQYF
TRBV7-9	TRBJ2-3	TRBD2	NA	TGTGCCAGCAGCTTAGATCGGACTAGCGGGGGGCTGGATACGCAGTATTTT	CASSLDRTSGGLDTQYF
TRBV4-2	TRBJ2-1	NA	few	TGTGCCAGCAGCCAAGGAGGACTTAGCTCCTACAATGAGCAGTTCTTC	CASSQGGLSSYNEQFF
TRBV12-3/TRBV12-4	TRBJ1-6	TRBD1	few	TGTGCCAGCTGGACAGGGGCCTATAATTCACCCCTCCACTTT	CASWTGAYNSPLHF
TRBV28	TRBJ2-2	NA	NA	TGTGCCAGCAGAGGAGGGACATCGAACACCGGGGAGCTGTTTTTT	CASRGGTSNTGELFF
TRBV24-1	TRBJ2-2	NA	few	TGTGCCACCAGTCAGGGGAGCACCGGGGAGCTGTTTTTT	CATSQGSTGELFF
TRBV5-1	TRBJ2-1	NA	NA	TGCGCCAGCAGACCCCGGACCAACAATGAGCAGTTCTTC	CASRPRTNNEQFF
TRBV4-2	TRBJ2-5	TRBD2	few	TGTGCCAGCAGCCAAGATTGGAGGGCGGGGGGGCCCCTAGAGACCCAGTACTTC	CASSQDWRAGGPLETQYF
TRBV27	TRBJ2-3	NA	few	TGTGCCAGCAGTACTCTCCAAGGAGCGCAGTATTTT	CASSTLQGAQYF
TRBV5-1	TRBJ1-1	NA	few	TGCGCCAGCAGCTGGCGTGGCGGGGGGACTGAAGCTTTCTTT	CASSWRGGGTEAFF
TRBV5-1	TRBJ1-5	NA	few	TGCGCCAGCAGCTTGGAGGGGCCGGGGGGCAATCAGCCCCAGCATTTT	CASSLEGPGGNQPQHF
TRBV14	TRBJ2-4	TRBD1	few	TGTGCCAGCAGCCAAGGGACAGGGATAGCCAAAAACATTCAGTACTTC	CASSQGTGIAKNIQYF
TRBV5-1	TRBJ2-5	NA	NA	TGCGCCAGCAGTCCGCGCCCAGGGTCCCAAGAGACCCAGTACTTC	CASSPRPGSQETQYF
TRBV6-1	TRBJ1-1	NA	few	TGTGCCAGCAGCCAGTTGGCGGCCGCCACTGAAGCTTTCTTT	CASSQLAAATEAFF
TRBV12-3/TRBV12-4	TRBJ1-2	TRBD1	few	TGTGCCAGCAGTTTGCAGGGGGCGGAGTGGGGCTACACCTTC	CASSLQGAEWGYTF
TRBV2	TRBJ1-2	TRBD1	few	TGTGCCAGCAGTGCGGGACAGGGGGCGTACTATGGCTACACCTTC	CASSAGQGAYYGYTF